This entry lists 9 T cell receptor beta chains sequenced from one sample in a study of Graves' ophthalmopathy and Graves' hyperthyroidism. The TCR beta CDR3 regions underwent amplification from RNA transcripts. Second-round multiplex PCR followed a first-round RT-PCR using HTBI primers. TCRdb reprocessed the multiplex PCR reads with MiXCR, giving one entry per CDR3 protein. The sample carries approximately 640,000 distinct CDR3 sequences, about two fifths recorded once. The sample consisted of peripheral blood. Receptors originate from an adult man with Graves' ophthalmopathy.

The chain recombines TRBV7-9 with TRBJ2-5, with 8 bases identical to TRBD1. Germline values: CDR1 SEHNR, CDR2 FQNEAQ (reference sequence). After removal of 9 bases from V and 5 bases from J, the junction contained 17 bases not matched to a gene. CDR3 length: 16 residues. The chain's CDR3 is CASTRGTGRTGETQYF. CDR3 in DNA: TGTGCCAGTACGCGTGGGACAGGTCGGACCGGGGAGACCCAGTACTTC.

V and J are TRBV2 and TRBJ2-7; D call uncertain. Looked up from germline, CDR1 is SNHLY and CDR2 is FYNNEI. V gave up 6 bases and J gave up 5 bases, with 17 bases separating them. The CDR3 is 14 residues long. In DNA form, the CDR3 reads TGTGCCAGCAGAGATTTGGCAGTCTATAACGAGCAGTACTTC. Translating gives CASRDLAVYNEQYF.

This clonotype was counted ten times or more. This chain connects TRBV12-5 to TRBJ1-1; D gene ambiguous. Trimming stripped 2 bases from V and 4 bases from J, with 14 bases between. The CDR3 consists of 15 residues. In germline, CDR1 is LGHNT, CDR2 FRNRAP. As DNA, the CDR3 is TGTGCTAGTGGTTTGCCGACTCGGGAGGGCACTGAAGCTTTCTTT. This gives the protein CASGLPTREGTEAFF. Complete variable domain (other parts from reference TRBV12-5 and TRBJ1-1): DARVTQTPRHKVTEMGQEVTMRCQPILGHNTVFWYRQTMMQGLELLAYFRNRAPLDDSGMPKDRFSAEMPDATLATLKIQPSEPRDSAVYFCASGLPTREGTEAFFGQGTRLTVV.

This clonotype was found many times. The CDR3 protein is CASSPTSGIETQYF. The CDR3 DNA is TGTGCCAGCAGTCCGACTAGCGGGATTGAGACCCAGTACTTC. This chain uses TRBV12-3 or TRBV12-4 with TRBJ2-5, with 11 bases that match TRBD2. V trimming: 5 bases; J trimming: 5 bases; junction bases outside the gene matches: 4. The CDR3 length is 14 residues.

As regards this clonotype: This could be a read error, since a much larger clone is one nucleotide away. This rearrangement joins TRBV9 to TRBJ2-5, with D tentatively TRBD2 (6 bases). From germline, CDR1 is SGDLS and CDR2 YYNGEE. The CDR3 runs to 15 residues. The CDR3 coding sequence is TGTGCCGGCAGCGTAGAGGGACTGTACCAAGAGACCCAGTACTTC. It is translated as CAGSVEGLYQETQYF.

V is TRBV10-3 and J is TRBJ1-4, with D hard to call. Germline V gene data show CDR1 as ENHRY and CDR2 as SYGVKD. This CDR3 contains 15 residues. Trimming cost V 0 bases and J 8 bases, with 13 bases left between them. The CDR3 nucleotides are TGTGCCATCAGTGAGTCGAAGGCCCAGCCGGAAAAACTGTTTTTT. Translation: CAISESKAQPEKLFF.

The sample holds many counts of this clonotype. V usage is TRBV29-1 and J usage is TRBJ1-1; maybe TRBD1 (5 bases). This CDR3 spans 14 amino acids. Per germline, CDR1 SQVTM and CDR2 ANQGSEA. V shed 4 bases and J shed 1 base, with 13 bases lying between them. CDR3 bases: TGCAGCGTTGGCCTGGGGACCGCGAACACTGAAGCTTTCTTT. Translated, it gives CSVGLGTANTEAFF.

This clonotype has only a few counts. This rearrangement joins TRBV27 to TRBJ1-2; 11 bases map to TRBD1. Per the germline V gene, CDR1 is MNHEY and CDR2 is SMNVEV (reference sequence). This CDR3 has 14 residues. V dropped 5 bases and J dropped 7; count of bases not matched to a gene: 6. The CDR3 DNA reads as TGTGCCAGCAGTCGGACAGGGGGCGCTTTTGGCTACACCTTC. Amino acid sequence: CASSRTGGAFGYTF.

The chain employs TRBV24-1 and TRBJ2-7; 8 nucleotides match TRBD1. V was clipped by 9 bases and J by 5 bases; unmatched bases: 17. The CDR3 runs 16 residues. CDR1 and CDR2 from the germline V gene are KGHDR and SFDVKD. The DNA of the CDR3 is TGTGCCACCCCCCCCAAAGGAAAGGGACAGGCTGACGAGCAGTACTTC. It codes for CATPPKGKGQADEQYF.